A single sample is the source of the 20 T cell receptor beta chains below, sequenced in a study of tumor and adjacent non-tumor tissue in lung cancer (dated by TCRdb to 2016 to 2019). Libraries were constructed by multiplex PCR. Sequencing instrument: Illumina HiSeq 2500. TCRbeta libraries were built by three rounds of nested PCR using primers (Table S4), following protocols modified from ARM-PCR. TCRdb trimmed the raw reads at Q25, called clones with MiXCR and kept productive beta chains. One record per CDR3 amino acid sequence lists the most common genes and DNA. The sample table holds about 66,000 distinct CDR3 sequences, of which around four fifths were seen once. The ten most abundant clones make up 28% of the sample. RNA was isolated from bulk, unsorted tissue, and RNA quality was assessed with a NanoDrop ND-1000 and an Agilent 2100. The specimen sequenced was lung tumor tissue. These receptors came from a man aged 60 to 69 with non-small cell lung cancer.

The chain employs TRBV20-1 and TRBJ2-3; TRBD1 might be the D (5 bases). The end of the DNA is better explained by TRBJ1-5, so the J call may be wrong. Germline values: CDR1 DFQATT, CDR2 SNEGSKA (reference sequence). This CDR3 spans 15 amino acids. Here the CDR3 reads CSFYAREGSTNMQHF. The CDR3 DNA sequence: TGCAGTTTTTATGCTCGGGAGGGGAGCACAAATATGCAGCATTTT.

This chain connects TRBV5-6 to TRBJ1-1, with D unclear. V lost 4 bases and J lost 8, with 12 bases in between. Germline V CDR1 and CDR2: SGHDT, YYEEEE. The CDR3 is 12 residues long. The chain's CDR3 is CASSVARAEAFF. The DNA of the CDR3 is TGTGCCAGCAGCGTAGCTCGGGCCGAAGCTTTCTTT.

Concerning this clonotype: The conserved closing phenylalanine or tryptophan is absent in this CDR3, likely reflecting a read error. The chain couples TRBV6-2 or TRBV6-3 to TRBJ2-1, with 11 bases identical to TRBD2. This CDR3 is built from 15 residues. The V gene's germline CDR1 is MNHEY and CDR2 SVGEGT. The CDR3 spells CPSSYSLAGDNEQFS. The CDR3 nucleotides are TGTCCCAGCAGTTACTCACTAGCGGGAGACAATGAGCAGTTCTCC.

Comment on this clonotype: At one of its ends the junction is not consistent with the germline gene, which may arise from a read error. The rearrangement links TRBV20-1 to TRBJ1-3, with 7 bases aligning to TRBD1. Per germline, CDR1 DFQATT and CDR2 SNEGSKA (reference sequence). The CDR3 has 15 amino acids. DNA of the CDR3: TGCAGTACTAGAGTAGGGGGCCTCGCTGGAAACACCATATATTTT. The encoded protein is CSTRVGGLAGNTIYF.

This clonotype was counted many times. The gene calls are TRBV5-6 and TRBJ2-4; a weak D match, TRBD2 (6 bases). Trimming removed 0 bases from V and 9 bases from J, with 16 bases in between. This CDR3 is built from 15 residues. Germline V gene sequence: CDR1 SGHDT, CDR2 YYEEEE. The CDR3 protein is CASSLAQGGLSIQYF. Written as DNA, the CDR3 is TGTGCCAGCAGCTTGGCGCAGGGAGGCTTAAGCATTCAGTACTTC.

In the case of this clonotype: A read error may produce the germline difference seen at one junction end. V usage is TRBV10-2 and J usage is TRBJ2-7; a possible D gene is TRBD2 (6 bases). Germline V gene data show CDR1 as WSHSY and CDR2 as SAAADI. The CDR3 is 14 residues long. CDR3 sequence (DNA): TGCGCCAGAAGTGACGGAGGGACCACCTACGAGCCGTACTTC. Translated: CARSDGGTTYEPYF.

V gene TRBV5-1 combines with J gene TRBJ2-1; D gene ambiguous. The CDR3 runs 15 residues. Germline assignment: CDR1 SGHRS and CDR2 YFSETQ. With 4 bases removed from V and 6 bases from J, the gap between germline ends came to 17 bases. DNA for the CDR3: TGCGCCAGCAGCAAAGGACCGCGGTTAGGCAATGAGCAGTTCTTC. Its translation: CASSKGPRLGNEQFF.

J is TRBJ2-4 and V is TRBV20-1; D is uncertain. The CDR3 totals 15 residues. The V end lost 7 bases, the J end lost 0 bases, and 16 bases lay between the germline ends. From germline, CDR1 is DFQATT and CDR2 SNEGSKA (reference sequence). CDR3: CSGRDVTVAKNIQYF. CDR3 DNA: TGCAGTGGTAGGGATGTGACTGTAGCCAAAAACATTCAGTACTTC.

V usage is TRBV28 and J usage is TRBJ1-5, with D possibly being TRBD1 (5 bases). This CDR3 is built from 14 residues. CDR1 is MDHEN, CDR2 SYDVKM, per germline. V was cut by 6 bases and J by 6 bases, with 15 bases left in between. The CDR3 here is CASSRPAGFQPQHF. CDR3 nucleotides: TGTGCCAGCAGCCGTCCCGCAGGGTTTCAGCCCCAGCATTTT.

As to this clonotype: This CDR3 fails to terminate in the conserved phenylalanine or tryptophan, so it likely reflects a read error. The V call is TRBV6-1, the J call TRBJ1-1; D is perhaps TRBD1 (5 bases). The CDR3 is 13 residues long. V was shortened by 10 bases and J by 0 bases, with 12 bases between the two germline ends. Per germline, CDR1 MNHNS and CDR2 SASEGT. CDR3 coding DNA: TGTGCCAACACCTCCAGGGTGAACACTGAAGCTTTCTTA. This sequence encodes CANTSRVNTEAFL.

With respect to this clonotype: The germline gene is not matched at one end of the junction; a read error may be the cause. The CDR3 protein is CASSLWANSYIELFF. DNA for the CDR3: TGTGCCAGCAGCTTATGGGCCAACTCCTACATTGAGCTGTTCTTC. The chain couples TRBV5-5 to TRBJ2-1; D uncertain. The CDR3 totals 15 residues. The germline V gene encodes CDR1 SGHKS and CDR2 YYEKEE (reference sequence).

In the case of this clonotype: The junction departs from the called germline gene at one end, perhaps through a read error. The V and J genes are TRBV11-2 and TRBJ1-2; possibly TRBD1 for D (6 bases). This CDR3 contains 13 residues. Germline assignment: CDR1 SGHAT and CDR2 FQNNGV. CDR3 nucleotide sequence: TGTACCAGCAGTCCCGGGGGGGCACGCGGCTACAGCTTC. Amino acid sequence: CTSSPGGARGYSF.

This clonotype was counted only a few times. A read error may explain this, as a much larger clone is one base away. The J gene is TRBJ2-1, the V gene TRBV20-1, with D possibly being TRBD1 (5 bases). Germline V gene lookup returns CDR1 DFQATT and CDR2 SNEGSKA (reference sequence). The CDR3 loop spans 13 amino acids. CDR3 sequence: CNASTGVPREQFF. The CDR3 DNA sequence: TGCAATGCTAGTACAGGTGTCCCCAGGGAGCAGTTCTTC.

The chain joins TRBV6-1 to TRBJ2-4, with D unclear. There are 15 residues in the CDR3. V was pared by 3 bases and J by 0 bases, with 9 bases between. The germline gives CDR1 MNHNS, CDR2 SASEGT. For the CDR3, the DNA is TGTGCCAGCAGTGATGTTGTTTTAGCCAAAAACATTCAGTACTTC. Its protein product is CASSDVVLAKNIQYF.

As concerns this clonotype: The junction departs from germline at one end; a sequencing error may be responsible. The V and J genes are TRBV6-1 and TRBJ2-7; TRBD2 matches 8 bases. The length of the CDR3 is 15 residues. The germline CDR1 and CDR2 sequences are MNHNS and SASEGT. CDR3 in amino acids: CAGRKLVAGTYEQYF. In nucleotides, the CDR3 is TGTGCCGGCAGAAAACTAGTAGCGGGGACTTACGAGCAGTACTTC.

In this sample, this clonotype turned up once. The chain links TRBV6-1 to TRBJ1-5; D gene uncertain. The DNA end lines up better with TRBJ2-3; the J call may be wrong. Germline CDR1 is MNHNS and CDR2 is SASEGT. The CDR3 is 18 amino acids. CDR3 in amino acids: CASSELGIQTLSTQPQYF. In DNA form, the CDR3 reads TGTGCCAGCAGTGAATTGGGAATTCAAACCCTTAGCACTCAGCCCCAGTATTTT.

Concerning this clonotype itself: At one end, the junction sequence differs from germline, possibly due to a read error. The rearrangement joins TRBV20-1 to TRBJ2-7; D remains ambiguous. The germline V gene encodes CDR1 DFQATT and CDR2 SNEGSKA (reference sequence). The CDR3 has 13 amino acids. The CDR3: CSPRIRTGYGQYF. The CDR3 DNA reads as TGCAGTCCAAGGATCAGGACCGGCTACGGGCAGTACTTC.

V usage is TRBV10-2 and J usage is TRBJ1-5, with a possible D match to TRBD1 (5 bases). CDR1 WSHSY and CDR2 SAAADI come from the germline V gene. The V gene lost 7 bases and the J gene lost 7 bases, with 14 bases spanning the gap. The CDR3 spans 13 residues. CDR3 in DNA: TGCGCCAGCACTCGAGATAGGGGACAGCCCCAGCATTTT. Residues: CASTRDRGQPQHF.

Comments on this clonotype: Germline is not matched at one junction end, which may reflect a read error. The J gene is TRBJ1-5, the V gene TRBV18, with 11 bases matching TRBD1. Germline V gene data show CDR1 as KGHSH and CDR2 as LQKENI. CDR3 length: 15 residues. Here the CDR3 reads CTSSKDRGPNQPQHF. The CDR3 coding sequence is TGTACCAGCTCAAAGGACAGGGGGCCCAATCAGCCCCAGCATTTT.

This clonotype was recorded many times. For the CDR3, the DNA is TGTGCCAGCAGGTCAGCAGGGCCCCGATGGGATACGCAGTATTTT. Its translation is CASRSAGPRWDTQYF. The chain carries TRBV28 and TRBJ2-3; possibly TRBD1 for D (5 bases). The CDR3 totals 15 residues. From germline, CDR1 is MDHEN and CDR2 SYDVKM. Trimming cost V 6 bases and J 6 bases, with 19 bases left between them.